This T cell receptor beta chain was observed in a study of beta chain features in type 1 diabetes (dated by TCRdb to the late 2010s). Background on the whole study: Mean age, gender distribution, total cell number and subset yield were not different between patients and healthy donors. In the study, TCRB repertoires of sorted circulating CD4+ T cell subsets from recently diagnosed type 1 diabetes patients were compared with those of matched healthy donors. Whereas all 30 or so donors provided naive and central memory subsets, regulatory and stem cell-like memory subsets were isolated from just 8 patients and roughly 8 healthy donors. Across all samples, roughly 110,000,000 sorted cells were examined, and cell number per subset correlated strongly with RNA yield.

The CDR3 numbers 14 residues from cysteine through phenylalanine. The only DNA kept is the CDR3, 42 bases in frame from the first base. From V the trimming removes 6 bases and from J it removes 3 bases, while the gene matches leave 2 bases of the junction unaccounted for. Sequences SEHNR (CDR1) and FQNEAQ (CDR2) are obtained from the germline V gene (reference sequence). Broad study findings and their caveats: HLA sub-analyses involved small numbers of individuals, so any influence of HLA type on TCRB rearrangement remained unresolved. At VDJ recombination sites, patients with type 1 diabetes made fewer insertions and deleted more nucleotides, a pattern implying thymic rearrangement abnormalities. In all four CD4+ subsets, TCRB CDR3 length was moderately but significantly shorter in type 1 diabetes patients. Because cDNA was sequenced instead of genomic DNA, highly expressing activated cells could be over-represented, though the groups showed no difference in activation or CD3 levels. Naive, central memory and regulatory TCRB repertoires appeared more similar among patients than among healthy donors. PCR might favor shorter templates, but patient and control samples were amplified and corrected together, so any skew would affect both groups equally.

In the case of this clone: Its target antigen remains unknown. No much larger clone is present one base from it, and per-base qualities are unavailable.

Each donor gave one peripheral blood draw, around 0.12 L on average, collected into heparinised tubes. A BD FACSAria II and a panel including CD45RO, CCR7, CD25, CD127, CD95 and CD27 were used to sort naive, central memory, regulatory and stem cell-like memory CD4+ T cells. Every sorted population had a purity above 95%. PBMCs were isolated immediately by Lymphoprep density gradient centrifugation and stained directly without culture. To minimize batch effects, samples were stained and sorted in pairs, one healthy donor with one patient per experiment. All of the isolated RNA was reverse transcribed with the High Capacity cDNA Reverse Transcription Kit, so expressed TCRB transcripts were sequenced. Naive, central memory and regulatory T cell samples underwent deep immunoSEQ sequencing, averaging around 3.9 million total reads per sample. Sorted cells were lysed in RLT buffer, and RNA was extracted using DNase-treated RNeasy Micro or Mini kits according to cell number. Each cell subset was processed on its own to prevent cross-contamination, while patient and healthy donor samples were processed together. The immunoSEQ multiplex PCR was used to amplify TCRB sequences from cDNA, generating 87-bp fragments that spanned the CDR3 region. Amplicons were sequenced on the Illumina HiSeq platform. The original pipeline was this. Synthetic template baselines were used to correct PCR bias computationally, reads within Hamming distance 2 were collapsed, and singletons that could not be merged were discarded. By aligning reads against IMGT, V, D and J genes, CDR3 length, and insertions or deletions at six rearrangement sites were assigned. Clonotype counts were normalized to sorted cell number within each subset before computing true diversity and Gini coefficients with the tcR R package. The overlap coefficient, calculated on TCRB nucleotide sequences, was used to quantify repertoire sharing. Out-of-frame TCRB sequences from naive cells were analyzed as a proxy for the pre-selection repertoire. The source is immuneACCESS, and TCRdb retained only in-frame sequences with V and J called. Part of the clones is not carried over; for the studies checked, unresolved V genes explain less than half of this, and the remainder is unexplained. The V and J calls and clone size were taken over from that table, and D and trimming were inferred from the DNA. This sample holds hundreds of thousands of clones; around an eighth were observed only once. The ten largest clonotypes hold 0.022% of the sample.

Recombination joined TRBV7-9 with TRBJ2-1, with 10 bases aligning to TRBD1. Sequencing input: naive CD4+ T cells from blood. The cell subset or site label on this specimen signifies: true naive CD4+ T cells. This sequence originates from a man aged 18-30 years with type 1 diabetes. Here the CDR3 is given as CASSGQGGYNEQFF. The nucleotide sequence reads as follows: TGTGCCAGCAGTGGACAGGGGGGCTACAATGAGCAGTTCTTC. Extended through the reference TRBV7-9 and TRBJ2-1 proteins, this CDR3 yields the full variable domain: DTGVSQNPRHKITKRGQNVTFRCDPISEHNRLYWYRQTLGQGPEFLTYFQNEAQLEKSRLLSDRFSAERPKGSFSTLEIQRTEQGDSAMYLCASSGQGGYNEQFFGPGTRLTVL.